This T cell receptor beta chain was profiled in a study of shared clonotypes between healthy human individuals. Into CD45RA+ naive and CD45RA-negative memory subsets, the CD4+ cells were split. Trimming cost V 6 bases and J 3 bases, with 12 bases left between them. Germline loops: CDR1 MNHEY, CDR2 SMNVEV (reference sequence). The CDR3 runs to 13 residues. TCRdb's table, derived via immunoSEQ multiplex PCR, lists solely in-frame clones and lacks some. The table lists about 1.1 million clones, around three quarters of them singletons, with almost 0.9% in the top ten. This rearrangement joins TRBV27 to TRBJ2-7, with no clear D. The receptor was derived from a man between 18 and 35 years old in good health. Some clones in this sample may be carry-over from other donors' samples. Sample: memory CD4+ T cells from PBMCs. The subset: CD45RA-negative fraction. In nucleotides, the CDR3 is TGTGCCAGCAGCTCCGTACCCAACTACGAGCAGTACTTC. This sequence encodes CASSSVPNYEQYF.